This record concerns one T cell receptor beta chain sequence. The clone's antigen remains unknown. There are no base qualities to consult, and no much larger clone falls within one base. RNA was extracted with the RNeasy kit and about 0.5 to 1 ug was reverse transcribed using random hexamers. The immunoSEQ multiplex PCR assay, which covers 54 Vbeta and 13 Jbeta segments, was used to amplify TCR beta CDR3 regions. To correct PCR amplification bias, a synthetic template baseline was used for both primer optimization and computational correction. The authors processed their data as follows. Reads were assigned to V, D and J genes according to IMGT and analyzed in immunoSEQ Analyzer, with only productive sequences retained. Clonality was calculated as one minus the Shannon entropy normalized by log2 of the number of productive unique sequences. For each patient and control, public and private clones were evaluated within the 100 most prevalent clones. A clone was defined as Susac-specific if it was absent from the healthy and MS cohorts, from some 980 published viral clones and from other ImmuneACCESS disease sequences. TCRdb ran its own pipeline on the public reads, namely fastp trimming at Q25 and MiXCR clone calling, and kept in-frame beta chains. Rows are combined by CDR3 protein, so each entry shows the most common genes and DNA. These V and J calls are TCRdb output, not the study's own analysis. Present in this sample are over 150,000 distinct CDR3 sequences, approximately 93% of which were seen just once. Of the sample, around 0.1% falls within the top ten clones.

These data belong to a study of CD8 T cells in Susac syndrome (dated by TCRdb to the late 2010s). About the full investigation: Repertoire sequencing was used to test whether CD8+ T cell activation and differentiation in Susac syndrome was antigen driven. Study-wide conclusions, independent of this receptor: The number of individuals in the TCR sequencing and HLA analysis was recognized as being relatively small.

Peripheral blood CD8+ and CD4+ T cells from healthy donors, Susac syndrome patients and multiple sclerosis patients were profiled by high-throughput TCR beta sequencing. The multiple sclerosis controls were treatment-naive patients whose relapsing-remitting disease, either stable or active, fulfilled the revised McDonald criteria. Bulk CD8+ and CD4+ T cells were purified by magnetic negative isolation, whereas CD8+ TEMRA cells were enriched by FACS. Blood was drawn into EDTA tubes, processed within 24 hours, and PBMCs were isolated by density gradient centrifugation. PBMCs intended for TCR sequencing were cryopreserved in liquid nitrogen and thawed later in a water bath at 37 degrees C. The sorted or isolated CD4+, CD8+ and CD8+ TEMRA cells had a purity of 90% or higher. The junction shows trimming of 0 bases on V and 7 bases on J, plus 10 bases between the germline ends. The germline V gene specifies LGHNA as CDR1 and YSLEER as CDR2. The CDR3 holds 14 amino acids from the cysteine to the phenylalanine. Just CDR3 DNA is preserved here, 42 bases in frame from base 1.

The receptor comes from a human donor with multiple sclerosis. The chain is encoded by TRBV4-3 joined to TRBJ1-5; the D region possibly corresponds to TRBD1 (5 bases align). Material: CD4+ T cells from PBMCs. The bases are TGCGCCAGCAGCCAAGATCGGGGGGAACAGCCCCAGCATTTT. Its protein product is CASSQDRGEQPQHF.